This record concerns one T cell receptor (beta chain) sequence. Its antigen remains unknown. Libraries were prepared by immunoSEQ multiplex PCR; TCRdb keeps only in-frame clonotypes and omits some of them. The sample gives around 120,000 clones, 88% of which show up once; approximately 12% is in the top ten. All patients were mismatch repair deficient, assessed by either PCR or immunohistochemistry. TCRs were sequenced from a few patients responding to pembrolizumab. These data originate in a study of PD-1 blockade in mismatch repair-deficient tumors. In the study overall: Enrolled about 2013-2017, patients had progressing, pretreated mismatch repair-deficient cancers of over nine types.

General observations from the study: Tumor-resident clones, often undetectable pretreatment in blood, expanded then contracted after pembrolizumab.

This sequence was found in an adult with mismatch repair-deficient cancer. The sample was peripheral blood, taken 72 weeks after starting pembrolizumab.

CDR3 residues: CASSHSGRAPYEQYF. In DNA form, the CDR3 reads TGTGCCAGCAGCCATAGCGGCAGGGCCCCCTACGAGCAGTACTTC. V is TRBV14 and J is TRBJ2-7; tentatively, D is TRBD2 (6 bases). This CDR3 has 15 amino acids. V shed 3 bases and J shed 2 bases, with 14 bases lying between them. Germline CDR1 and CDR2: SGHDN and FVKESK.